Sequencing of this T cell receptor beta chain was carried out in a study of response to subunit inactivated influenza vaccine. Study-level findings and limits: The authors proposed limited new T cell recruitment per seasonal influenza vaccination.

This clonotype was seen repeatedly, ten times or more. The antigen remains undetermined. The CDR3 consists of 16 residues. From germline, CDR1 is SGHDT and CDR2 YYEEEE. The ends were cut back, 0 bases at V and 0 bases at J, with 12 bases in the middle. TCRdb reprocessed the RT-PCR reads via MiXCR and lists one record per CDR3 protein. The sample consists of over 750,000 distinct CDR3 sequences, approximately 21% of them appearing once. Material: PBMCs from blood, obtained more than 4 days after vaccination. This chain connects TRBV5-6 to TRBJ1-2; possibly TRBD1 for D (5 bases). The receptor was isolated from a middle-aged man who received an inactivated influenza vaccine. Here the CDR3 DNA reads TGTGCCAGCAGCTTGGCCAATGGGGGGACTAACTATGGCTACACCTTC. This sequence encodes CASSLANGGTNYGYTF.